This TCR beta chain was observed in a study of cytomegalovirus exposure and HLA in healthy donors. Study-level findings and limits: In a later analysis, an Asian-associated ancestry cluster reportedly showed fewer N-insertions than the roughly 730-donor mean. Only CMV serostatus was available as immune exposure information. Being productive about 87% or about 30% of the time was typical of most TCR beta V segments in an earlier analysis. TRBV6-2, TRBV6-3 and some other V segments were excluded as indistinguishable.

Regarding this clone: Its antigen is unknown.

The PCR made use of 60 Vbeta and 13 Jbeta primers. Measured with immunoSEQ multiplex PCR; TCRdb has only the in-frame clones, and not every one. Its listing shows more than 140,000 clones. The CDR3 spans 16 residues. V was shortened by 1 base and J by 9 bases, with 16 bases between the two germline ends. Germline V gene lookup returns CDR1 KGHSH and CDR2 LQKENI. Input material: PBMCs. The chain recombines TRBV18 with TRBJ1-6; the D gene is possibly TRBD1 (5 bases). This TCR was recovered from a woman aged 18-30 years in good health and CMV-seronegative. The DNA for the CDR3 is TGTGCCAGCTCACCACGGGAAGGGGCTATGGGTTCACCCCTCCACTTT. It codes for CASSPREGAMGSPLHF.